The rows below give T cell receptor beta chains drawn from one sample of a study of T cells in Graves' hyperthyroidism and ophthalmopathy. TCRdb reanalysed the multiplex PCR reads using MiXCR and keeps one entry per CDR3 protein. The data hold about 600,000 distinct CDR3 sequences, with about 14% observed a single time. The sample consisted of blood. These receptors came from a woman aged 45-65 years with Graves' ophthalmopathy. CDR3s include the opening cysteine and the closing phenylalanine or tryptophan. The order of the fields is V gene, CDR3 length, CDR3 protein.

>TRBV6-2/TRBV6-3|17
CASTAGLAGAPYNEQFF
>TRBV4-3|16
CASSQEVSLQTDTQYF
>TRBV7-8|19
CASSLGPRSGSLNTGELFF
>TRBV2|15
CASRPTSGILETQYF
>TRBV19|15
CASSSGQGAAEKLFF
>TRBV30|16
CAWRAWDGGINEKLFF
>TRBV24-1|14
CATSPASGANEQFF
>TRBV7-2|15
CASSWGGQGIEKLFF
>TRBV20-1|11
CSARGRVEQFF
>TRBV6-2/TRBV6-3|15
CASRESRDSYYGYTF
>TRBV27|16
CASSLGGTGFWNEQFF
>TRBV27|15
CASSPQGRANEKLFF
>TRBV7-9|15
CASSSPGARGHEQYF
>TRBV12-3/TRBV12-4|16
CASSLALGQGAGGYTF
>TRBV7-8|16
CASSLKAGSSTDTQYF
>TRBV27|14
CASRVRGTYNEQFF
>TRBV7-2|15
CASRTGLASSYEQYF
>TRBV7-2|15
CASSTVAGGVYEQYF
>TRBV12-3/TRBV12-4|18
CASSRTRPAGGPTDTQYF
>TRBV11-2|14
CASSFAGGGYEQYF
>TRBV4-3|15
CASSQEAGVFYEQYF
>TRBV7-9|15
CAGSGTTASTDTQYF